Presented here are 24 T cell receptor beta chains from one specimen sequenced in a study of OX40 agonist ivuxolimab in advanced cancers. Produced via immunoSEQ multiplex PCR; TCRdb's table is partial and in-frame only. The top ten hold around 11% of the sample, which has around 60,000 clones, 80% to 90% seen once. The sample here was CD4+ or CD8+ T cells sorted from blood, taken in a trial of the OX40 agonist ivuxolimab. These receptors all stem from an adult with an advanced solid tumor such as melanoma, head and neck, liver or kidney cancer.

The CDR3 nucleotides are TGTGCCAGCAGCTTAGGATTTGGGGGCCGTGAGCAGTTCTTC. Amino acids: CASSLGFGGREQFF. This chain links TRBV7-9 with TRBJ2-1; TRBD1 might be the D (6 bases). Trimming removed 1 base at V and 9 bases at J, with 13 bases between. Germline V CDR1 and CDR2: SEHNR, FQNEAQ (reference sequence). CDR3 length: 14 amino acids.

The V and J genes are TRBV10-1 and TRBJ2-7; tentatively, D is TRBD2 (6 bases). Per germline, CDR1 WNHNN and CDR2 SYGVQD (reference sequence). Between the trimmed V and J ends, which lost 10 bases and 5 bases, there was a span of 12 bases. This CDR3 contains 11 residues. The CDR3 DNA reads TGCGCCACCGGGACTTCTCACGAGCAGTACTTC. Residues: CATGTSHEQYF.

The chain has TRBV27 and TRBJ2-1; TRBD2 aligns across 7 bases. Germline V gene data show CDR1 as MNHEY and CDR2 as SMNVEV (reference sequence). This CDR3 region has 18 residues. V shed 0 bases, J shed 3 bases, and the junction held 11 bases outside the gene matches. CDR3 in amino acids: CASSLSVGLAAVYNEQFF. The CDR3 DNA sequence: TGTGCCAGCAGTTTATCGGTCGGCCTAGCGGCTGTCTACAATGAGCAGTTCTTC.

V is TRBV28 and J is TRBJ2-7; the D gene is possibly TRBD1 (6 bases). V gave up 7 bases and J gave up 2 bases, with 18 bases separating them. CDR1 MDHEN and CDR2 SYDVKM come from the germline V gene. CDR3 length: 15 residues. The CDR3 nucleotides read TGTGCCAGCAAGAACCCTGGGGACACTCCCTACGAGCAGTACTTC. Protein: CASKNPGDTPYEQYF.

The V gene is TRBV27, the J gene TRBJ2-2; D call uncertain. Germline values: CDR1 MNHEY, CDR2 SMNVEV (reference sequence). With 2 bases removed from V and 0 bases from J, the gap between germline ends came to 4 bases. The CDR3 totals 14 residues. The CDR3 region has the DNA TGTGCCAGCAGTTTAGCAGCGAACACCGGGGAGCTGTTTTTT. This gives the protein CASSLAANTGELFF.

The chain couples TRBV27 to TRBJ2-7; 10 bases agree with TRBD1. The CDR3 totals 14 residues. Germline V CDR1 and CDR2: MNHEY, SMNVEV (reference sequence). Trimming removed 2 bases from V and 5 bases from J; junction bases left unmatched: 3. CDR3: CASSLGTGANEQYF. CDR3 nucleotide sequence: TGTGCCAGCAGTTTAGGGACAGGGGCCAACGAGCAGTACTTC.

The chain joins TRBV21-1 to TRBJ1-1. TRBV21-1 is flagged as a pseudogene. This CDR3 has 14 amino acids. The CDR3 DNA is TGTGCCAGCAGCCGTTGGCCCGCGGGCACTGAAGCTTTCTTT. Its translation is CASSRWPAGTEAFF.

This clone was seen more than once but under ten times. The chain is built from TRBV5-6 and TRBJ2-1; TRBD1 matches at 9 bases. V was clipped by 0 bases and J by 4 bases; unmatched bases: 11. This CDR3 spans 18 amino acids. The germline gives CDR1 SGHDT, CDR2 YYEEEE. As DNA, the CDR3 is TGTGCCAGCAGCTTGGAGGAGGACAGGGGTTTGGGGTACAATGAGCAGTTCTTC. Protein: CASSLEEDRGLGYNEQFF. Complete variable domain (other parts from reference TRBV5-6 and TRBJ2-1): DAGVTQSPTHLIKTRGQQVTLRCSPKSGHDTVSWYQQALGQGPQFIFQYYEEEERQRGNFPDRFSGHQFPNYSSELNVNALLLGDSALYLCASSLEEDRGLGYNEQFFGPGTRLTVL.

The V and J genes are TRBV27 and TRBJ1-5; D unclear. Trimming removed 5 bases at V and 6 bases at J, with 8 bases between. The CDR3 contains 12 residues. CDR1 and CDR2 from the germline V gene are MNHEY and SMNVEV (reference sequence). This CDR3 reads CASSPLGQPQHF. Written as DNA, the CDR3 is TGTGCCAGCAGTCCCCTCGGTCAGCCCCAGCATTTT.

The chain carries TRBV7-6 and TRBJ2-2; 9 bases map to TRBD2. With V trimmed by 9 bases and J by 7 bases, 12 bases remained unmatched. Germline V lookup: CDR1 SGHVS, CDR2 FNYEAQ. The CDR3 sequence is 15 residues long. Here the CDR3 reads CARGGRDRLSGELFF. CDR3 coding DNA: TGTGCCAGAGGCGGGAGGGACAGATTGAGCGGGGAGCTGTTTTTT.

At least ten counts were recorded for this clone. V and J are TRBV19 and TRBJ2-7; D not resolved. The CDR3 is made up of 15 amino acids. CDR1 and CDR2 (germline): LNHDA, SQIVND (reference sequence). V was clipped by 5 bases and J by 5 bases, with 19 bases between them. CDR3 sequence reads: CASSPNDGSSDEQYF. CDR3 in DNA: TGTGCCAGTAGTCCCAACGACGGGTCTTCGGACGAGCAGTACTTC.

The rearrangement joins TRBV5-1 to TRBJ2-5; 14 nucleotides agree with TRBD2. CDR3 length: 18 amino acids. After removal of 4 bases from V and 5 bases from J, the junction contained 13 bases not matched to a gene. The germline V gene encodes CDR1 SGHRS and CDR2 YFSETQ. CDR3 DNA: TGCGCCAGCAGCGTGGAGCGACTAGCGGGGGGGTTGTGGGAGACCCAGTACTTC. Translated, it gives CASSVERLAGGLWETQYF.

The rearrangement uses TRBV27 and TRBJ2-7; the match to TRBD1 covers 10 bases. J was trimmed by 2 bases and V by 0 bases; bases with no gene match: 4. The germline V gene has CDR1 MNHEY and CDR2 SMNVEV (reference sequence). The CDR3 loop spans 16 amino acids. The CDR3 region has the DNA TGTGCCAGCAGTTTATCGGGGGGGACAGGGGCCTACGAGCAGTACTTC. It specifies CASSLSGGTGAYEQYF.

A single count supports this clone. This chain connects TRBV27 to TRBJ2-7; perhaps TRBD1 as D (6 bases). The CDR3 length is 14 residues. The ends were cut back, 3 bases at V and 6 bases at J, with 15 bases in the middle. CDR1 is MNHEY, CDR2 SMNVEV, per germline (reference sequence). For the CDR3, the DNA is TGTGCCAGCAGTTTTGGGGGCCCCTCCCTCGAGCAGTACTTC. It encodes CASSFGGPSLEQYF.

V gene TRBV7-9 combines with J gene TRBJ1-3, with D unclear. Trimming removed 6 bases at V and 0 bases at J, with 15 bases between. Germline V CDR1 and CDR2: SEHNR, FQNEAQ (reference sequence). CDR3 length: 16 amino acids. The CDR3 nucleotides are TGTGCCAGCAGTTCCACCACTGACTTCTCTGGAAACACCATATATTTT. This translates into CASSSTTDFSGNTIYF.

The rearrangement uses TRBV7-9 and TRBJ2-3; perhaps D is TRBD1 or TRBD2 (5 bases each). V lost 5 bases and J 0 bases, leaving 18 bases between the germline ends. Germline CDR1 reads SEHNR; CDR2 reads FQNEAQ (reference sequence). The CDR3 contains 17 residues. The DNA of the CDR3 is TGTGCCAGCAGCGGACCCCGGGGCTTTACAAGCACAGATACGCAGTATTTT. Translated, it gives CASSGPRGFTSTDTQYF.

The table lists this clone with a count of one. This rearrangement joins TRBV27 to TRBJ2-5; D unclear. Between the trimmed V and J ends, which lost 9 bases and 4 bases, there was a span of 9 bases. The CDR3 runs to 11 residues. Germline V gene sequence: CDR1 MNHEY, CDR2 SMNVEV (reference sequence). The CDR3: CASRSGETQYF. CDR3 DNA sequence: TGTGCCAGTCGGTCGGGAGAGACCCAGTACTTC.

This chain links TRBV7-3 with TRBJ2-1; D is possibly TRBD2 (7 bases). The ends were cut back, 4 bases at V and 4 bases at J, with 11 bases in the middle. Germline CDR1 and CDR2: SGHTA and FQGTGA. CDR3 length equals 14 residues. The CDR3 loop is CASSYGGPYNEQFF. The CDR3 bases are TGTGCCAGCAGCTACGGGGGGCCATACAATGAGCAGTTCTTC. The whole variable domain, filled in from reference TRBV7-3 and TRBJ2-1, reads GAGVSQTPSNKVTEKGKYVELRCDPISGHTALYWYRQSLGQGPEFLIYFQGTGAADDSGLPNDRFFAVRPEGSVSTLKIQRTERGDSAVYLCASSYGGPYNEQFFGPGTRLTVL.

The rearrangement uses TRBV5-6 and TRBJ2-5, with TRBD2 matching 7 bases. V was clipped by 3 bases and J by 5 bases; unmatched bases: 4. The germline V gene has CDR1 SGHDT and CDR2 YYEEEE. The CDR3 is 13 amino acids. CDR3 sequence reads: CASSSSGVETQYF. CDR3 DNA: TGTGCCAGCAGCTCTAGCGGCGTGGAGACCCAGTACTTC. Filled out from reference TRBV5-6 and TRBJ2-5, the complete variable domain reads DAGVTQSPTHLIKTRGQQVTLRCSPKSGHDTVSWYQQALGQGPQFIFQYYEEEERQRGNFPDRFSGHQFPNYSSELNVNALLLGDSALYLCASSSSGVETQYFGPGTRLLVL.

The chain is built from TRBV9 and TRBJ2-1; 10 nucleotides align to TRBD2. Germline V gene sequence: CDR1 SGDLS, CDR2 YYNGEE. The CDR3 totals 15 residues. V shed 4 bases and J 1 base; nucleotides not matched to a gene: 2. The CDR3 loop is CASSPSGSSYNEQFF. The CDR3 coding sequence is TGTGCCAGCAGCCCTAGCGGGAGTTCCTACAATGAGCAGTTCTTC.

The V call is TRBV7-9, the J call TRBJ2-3; TRBD2 agrees at 11 bases. The V gene end was trimmed by 5 bases and the J gene end by 2 bases; junction bases not matched to a gene: 3. The CDR3 contains 15 residues. CDR1 is SEHNR and CDR2 is FQNEAQ in the germline V gene (reference sequence). The CDR3 spells CASSPGLADTDTQYF. The CDR3 DNA sequence: TGTGCCAGCAGCCCGGGACTAGCGGACACAGATACGCAGTATTTT.

The gene calls are TRBV27 and TRBJ2-1; D is uncertain. The ends were cut back, 8 bases at V and 5 bases at J, with 13 bases in the middle. The germline CDR1 and CDR2 sequences are MNHEY and SMNVEV (reference sequence). The CDR3 consists of 13 residues. The DNA for the CDR3 is TGTGCCAGCGCGCTCGGCAGACACAATGAGCAGTTCTTC. Translated: CASALGRHNEQFF.

This clone was observed a few times. The chain is built from TRBV11-2 and TRBJ2-3; D perhaps matches TRBD1 (5 bases). Looked up from germline, CDR1 is SGHAT and CDR2 is FQNNGV. V was pared by 4 bases and J by 2 bases, with 10 bases between. CDR3 length: 14 amino acids. The CDR3 DNA follows: TGTGCCAGCAGCTCCGGACAAACCACAGATACGCAGTATTTT. This codes for CASSSGQTTDTQYF.

The rearrangement links TRBV11-2 to TRBJ2-7; 7 bases match TRBD1. Trimming took 4 bases from V and 7 from J; bases not matched to a gene: 10. Germline assignment: CDR1 SGHAT and CDR2 FQNNGV. This CDR3 spans 14 amino acids. The chain's CDR3 is CASSYDPEQGEQYF. For the CDR3, the DNA is TGTGCCAGCAGCTACGATCCGGAACAGGGGGAGCAGTACTTC.